Listed below are T cell receptor beta chains from one sample, sequenced in a study of T cells in Graves' hyperthyroidism and ophthalmopathy. TCRdb itself ran the multiplex PCR reads through MiXCR, one entry per CDR3 protein. The data show roughly 500,000 distinct CDR3 sequences, with approximately 48% seen just once and about 45% held by the top ten. The sequencing sample was made of peripheral blood or thyroid tissue (not recorded which). The receptors here all came from an adult woman with Graves' disease, either hyperthyroidism or ophthalmopathy (not recorded which). Each CDR3 is given with its conserved first and last residue. The D gene is left open where the match is weak. Where a row states a size, it is once, few, many or the class of an expanded clone; other rows omit it.

TRBV15	-	TRBJ2-7	-	CATSRSTDNLYEQYF	TGTGCCACCAGCAGAAGCACAGACAACCTTTACGAGCAGTACTTC
TRBV7-9	many	TRBJ1-6	-	CASSLEGDSPLHF	TGTGCCAGCAGCTTAGAAGGGGATTCACCCCTCCACTTT
TRBV2	-	TRBJ1-4	-	CASSTTVGYTFGSGTTNEKLFF	-
TRBV7-9	many	TRBJ2-2	-	CASSLMIASGELFF	TGTGCCAGCAGCTTAATGATTGCATCCGGGGAGCTGTTTTTT
TRBV11-2	few	TRBJ2-2	TRBD2	CASSLIGTSGSTGELFF	TGTGCCAGCAGCTTGATCGGGACTAGCGGGAGTACCGGGGAGCTGTTTTTT
TRBV19	-	TRBJ1-2	-	CASSISERGYTF	TGTGCCAGTAGTATTTCGGAGCGTGGCTACACCTTC
TRBV29-1	-	TRBJ2-5	-	CSFWASGGEETQYF	TGCAGCTTTTGGGCCTCAGGGGGGGAAGAGACCCAGTACTTC
TRBV24-1	-	TRBJ2-2	-	CATRVRDTGEPFF	TGTGCCACCAGGGTCAGGGACACCGGGGAGCCGTTTTTT
TRBV5-1	-	TRBJ2-7	-	CASSSEPDHSYEQYF	TGCGCCAGCAGCTCTGAGCCAGACCACTCCTACGAGCAGTACTTC
TRBV4-2	few	TRBJ2-7	TRBD2	CASSHPQGTSGLEQYF	TGTGCCAGCAGCCACCCTCAAGGGACTAGCGGCCTCGAGCAGTACTTC
TRBV29-1	-	TRBJ1-2	TRBD1	CSVYNDRGYGYTF	TGCAGCGTATATAACGACAGGGGGTATGGCTACACCTTC
TRBV20-1	once	TRBJ1-2	-	CSARDHRDTSGDDGYTF	TGCAGTGCTAGAGACCACCGGGACACTTCCGGGGACGATGGCTACACCTTC
TRBV6-5	-	TRBJ2-7	-	CASSPQPTPSYEQYF	TGTGCCAGCAGTCCACAGCCCACCCCCTCCTACGAGCAGTACTTC
TRBV13	many	TRBJ1-1	-	CASSYETQMNTEAFF	TGTGCCAGCAGCTACGAGACACAGATGAACACTGAAGCTTTCTTT
TRBV19	many	TRBJ1-4	-	CASSRGVREDEKLFF	TGTGCCAGTAGCCGAGGCGTAAGGGAAGATGAAAAACTGTTTTTT
TRBV11-2	-	TRBJ1-3	-	CASSLGRYSGNTIYF	TGTGCCAGCAGCTTAGGGCGCTACTCTGGAAACACCATATATTTT
TRBV7-9	-	TRBJ2-1	-	CASSPPGTAYNEQFF	TGTGCCAGCAGCCCTCCCGGGACGGCCTACAATGAGCAGTTCTTC
TRBV25-1	-	TRBJ2-5	-	CASSESEEPTGYQETQYF	TGTGCCAGCAGTGAATCCGAGGAACCTACGGGGTACCAAGAGACCCAGTACTTC